The 12 T cell receptor beta chains reported below all come from one sample, sequenced in a study of blood T cell repertoires in COVID-19. Libraries were prepared by immunoSEQ multiplex PCR; TCRdb keeps only in-frame clonotypes and omits some of them. The data show hundreds of thousands of clones, around 91% seen once. The material sequenced was peripheral blood. The receptor set was obtained from a woman aged 55-75 years with acute or convalescent COVID-19.

The V call is TRBV12-3 or TRBV12-4, the J call TRBJ2-5; possibly TRBD2 for D (6 bases). This CDR3 is 13 amino acids long. V dropped 5 bases and J dropped 5 bases, with 12 bases sitting between them. In DNA, the CDR3 is TGTGCCAGCAGTCGGCGGGACTTGGAGACCCAGTACTTC. Protein product: CASSRRDLETQYF.

This sequence joins TRBV7-9 and TRBJ2-1, with 13 bases matching TRBD2. The junction had 6 bases not matched to a gene; V was cut back by 5 bases and J by 2 bases. The CDR3 sequence is 17 residues long. Germline CDR1 is SEHNR and CDR2 is FQNEAQ (reference sequence). The CDR3 DNA is TGTGCCAGCAGCCGCCGGACTAGCGGGAGCACCTACAATGAGCAGTTCTTC. Amino acid sequence: CASSRRTSGSTYNEQFF.

The chain employs TRBV6-4 and TRBJ2-5, with TRBD2 identical over 10 bases. The V and J ends lost 3 bases and 13 bases, in that order; junction bases with no gene match: 20. Germline assignment: CDR1 MRHNA and CDR2 SNTAGT. The CDR3 is 17 amino acids. This CDR3 is CASSDGRRIVAGGLRYF. The CDR3 DNA is TGTGCCAGCAGTGATGGTCGGCGCATAGTAGCGGGGGGCCTTCGGTACTTC.

This clone was seen just once. This sequence joins TRBV11-2 and TRBJ1-6; D is possibly TRBD1 (6 bases). Between the trimmed V and J ends, which lost 0 bases and 14 bases, there was a span of 20 bases. The germline gives CDR1 SGHAT, CDR2 FQNNGV. This CDR3 contains 16 residues. DNA for the CDR3: TGTGCCAGCAGCTTAGAATCATGGACAGCAATCTCTTCCCTCCACTTT. Its translation is CASSLESWTAISSLHF.

The chain recombines TRBV29-1 with TRBJ1-2; D gene unclear. This CDR3 region has 11 residues. In germline, CDR1 is SQVTM, CDR2 ANQGSEA. Trimming stripped 1 base from V and 4 bases from J, with 4 bases between. The CDR3, as DNA: TGCAGCGTTGAAGTAATCTATGGCTACACCTTC. The encoded protein is CSVEVIYGYTF.

The chain uses TRBV2 and TRBJ1-5; 8 bases are a match to TRBD1. J lost 0 bases, V lost 6 bases, and 4 bases had no gene match. The CDR3 totals 15 residues. The germline gives CDR1 SNHLY, CDR2 FYNNEI. The CDR3 protein is CASSGQGHSNQPQHF. As DNA, the CDR3 is TGTGCCAGCAGCGGACAGGGCCATAGCAATCAGCCCCAGCATTTT.

The rearrangement joins TRBV18 to TRBJ2-2; 12 nucleotides align to TRBD2. Losses at the gene ends were 1 base for V and 1 base for J; bases not matched to a gene: 7. CDR3 size: 19 residues. The germline V gene has CDR1 KGHSH and CDR2 LQKENI. The CDR3 reads CASSPRGTSGQLNTGELFF. The CDR3 DNA reads TGTGCCAGCTCACCACGCGGGACTAGCGGGCAATTGAACACCGGGGAGCTGTTTTTT.

The V and J genes are TRBV10-3 and TRBJ2-2, with TRBD1 identical over 9 bases. CDR1 and CDR2 (germline): ENHRY, SYGVKD. The CDR3 consists of 17 residues. J was trimmed by 5 bases and V by 6 bases; bases with no gene match: 13. CDR3 loop: CAISLSGTDRGTGELFF. The DNA of the CDR3 is TGTGCCATCAGCCTCTCTGGGACGGACAGGGGAACCGGGGAGCTGTTTTTT.

The V gene is TRBV5-4, the J gene TRBJ2-5, with D tentatively TRBD2 (6 bases). Germline V gene sequence: CDR1 SGHNT, CDR2 YYREEE (reference sequence). The germline V and J ends were trimmed by 0 bases and 5 bases, with 20 bases remaining between them. The length of the CDR3 is 17 residues. The CDR3 sequence is CASSLEGLPQTRETQYF. CDR3 in DNA: TGTGCCAGCAGCTTGGAGGGACTGCCCCAAACAAGGGAGACCCAGTACTTC. Full variable domain (missing parts from reference TRBV5-4 and TRBJ2-5): ETGVTQSPTHLIKTRGQQVTLRCSSQSGHNTVSWYQQALGQGPQFIFQYYREEENGRGNFPPRFSGLQFPNYSSELNVNALELDDSALYLCASSLEGLPQTRETQYFGPGTRLLVL.

This chain links TRBV20-1 with TRBJ1-1; TRBD1 matches at 7 bases. Germline CDR1 is DFQATT and CDR2 is SNEGSKA (reference sequence). This CDR3 contains 14 residues. V was clipped by 3 bases and J by 4 bases; unmatched bases: 8. The CDR3 loop reads CSASETGRITEAFF. The DNA for the CDR3 is TGCAGTGCTAGTGAGACAGGGAGGATCACTGAAGCTTTCTTT.

This chain links TRBV27 with TRBJ2-2; 8 bases line up with TRBD2. Germline V gene sequence: CDR1 MNHEY, CDR2 SMNVEV (reference sequence). The CDR3 totals 17 residues. Germline trimming cut 4 bases from V and 3 bases from J; bases unmatched to any gene: 10. The CDR3 here is CASSSSREEWDTGELFF. CDR3 bases: TGTGCCAGCAGTTCGTCGCGGGAGGAATGGGACACCGGGGAGCTGTTTTTT.

The chain couples TRBV6-2 or TRBV6-3 to TRBJ1-2; TRBD1 aligns across 10 bases. There are 14 residues in the CDR3. V lost 5 bases, J lost 7 bases, and 7 bases stayed unmatched. Looked up from germline, CDR1 is MNHEY and CDR2 is SVGEGT. CDR3 DNA sequence: TGTGCCAGCAGTGGTACCGGGACAGGGGCTGGCTACACCTTC. Translating it yields CASSGTGTGAGYTF.